The rows below give T cell receptor beta chains drawn from one sample of a study of blood T cell repertoires in COVID-19. Measured with immunoSEQ multiplex PCR; TCRdb has only the in-frame clones, and not every one. The data show about 400,000 clones, 70% to 90% seen once. Specimen: PBMCs or T cells enriched from blood (not recorded which). The receptors here all came from a woman under 30 with acute COVID-19. Both conserved end residues are part of each CDR3. Each record gives: clone size, D gene, V gene, J gene, CDR3 protein, CDR3 DNA. D genes are given only for firm matches. The size of a clone is reported for some rows only, either as once, few or many, or as a class for expanded clones.

size: NA
D: TRBD1
V: TRBV2
J: TRBJ2-3
CDR3: CASSVMGTVTTDTQYF
DNA: TGTGCCAGCAGTGTTATGGGGACAGTAACCACAGATACGCAGTATTTT

size: once
D: NA
V: TRBV5-6
J: TRBJ1-5
CDR3: CASSLGGPGGQPQHF
DNA: TGTGCCAGCAGCTTGGGGGGCCCGGGGGGCCAGCCCCAGCATTTT

size: NA
D: NA
V: TRBV10-3
J: TRBJ1-3
CDR3: CAISDYPQGAGNTIYF
DNA: TGTGCCATCAGTGACTATCCTCAGGGTGCTGGAAACACCATATATTTT

size: NA
D: NA
V: TRBV10-3
J: TRBJ2-1
CDR3: CAISAGEVNEQFF
DNA: TGTGCCATCAGTGCCGGGGAGGTCAATGAGCAGTTCTTC

size: NA
D: TRBD2
V: TRBV9
J: TRBJ2-5
CDR3: CASSVGASGSMVGETQYF
DNA: TGTGCCAGCAGCGTAGGTGCTAGCGGGAGTATGGTCGGAGAGACCCAGTACTTC

size: NA
D: NA
V: TRBV6-2/TRBV6-3
J: TRBJ2-1
CDR3: CASSLTSRNEQFF
DNA: TGTGCCAGCAGTCTAACTAGCAGGAATGAGCAGTTCTTC

size: NA
D: TRBD2
V: TRBV9
J: TRBJ2-3
CDR3: CASSVGGRTSGSIQQYF
DNA: TGTGCCAGCAGCGTGGGGGGAAGGACTAGCGGGAGTATACAGCAGTATTTT

size: NA
D: NA
V: TRBV19
J: TRBJ1-5
CDR3: CASSNPRVQPQHF
DNA: TGTGCCAGTAGTAACCCCAGGGTTCAGCCCCAGCATTTT

size: NA
D: TRBD1
V: TRBV9
J: TRBJ1-5
CDR3: CASSVGGGDQPQHF
DNA: TGTGCCAGCAGCGTTGGAGGGGGCGATCAGCCCCAGCATTTT

size: NA
D: NA
V: TRBV19
J: TRBJ1-5
CDR3: CASSGAGGYQPQHF
DNA: TGTGCCAGTAGTGGGGCAGGAGGGTATCAGCCCCAGCATTTT

size: NA
D: TRBD1
V: TRBV6-5
J: TRBJ2-3
CDR3: CASARQGAGTDTQYF
DNA: TGTGCCAGCGCACGACAGGGGGCTGGGACAGATACGCAGTATTTT

size: NA
D: NA
V: TRBV9
J: TRBJ1-1
CDR3: CASSAGGGLNTEAFF
DNA: TGTGCCAGCAGCGCCGGTGGGGGCCTGAACACTGAAGCTTTCTTT

size: few
D: NA
V: TRBV10-3
J: TRBJ1-3
CDR3: CAIGGALQTGNTIYF
DNA: TGTGCCATCGGAGGGGCCTTACAGACCGGAAACACCATATATTTT

size: NA
D: TRBD1
V: TRBV28
J: TRBJ1-2
CDR3: CAGQGYNGYTF
DNA: TGTGCCGGACAGGGGTATAATGGCTACACCTTC

size: NA
D: NA
V: TRBV3-1/TRBV3-2
J: TRBJ2-1
CDR3: CASSQLWGRTGLNEQFF
DNA: TGTGCCAGCAGCCAATTATGGGGGCGAACTGGGCTCAATGAGCAGTTCTTC

size: once
D: TRBD1
V: TRBV19
J: TRBJ1-6
CDR3: CASSPGQGAPLHF
DNA: TGTGCCAGTAGTCCGGGACAGGGAGCTCCCCTCCACTTT

size: NA
D: TRBD1
V: TRBV5-1
J: TRBJ2-2
CDR3: CASGRGRSGGELFF
DNA: TGCGCCAGCGGCAGGGGGCGCTCAGGCGGGGAGCTGTTTTTT

size: NA
D: NA
V: TRBV6-6
J: TRBJ1-2
CDR3: CASSYRGLYGYTF
DNA: TGTGCCAGCAGTTATCGAGGGCTCTATGGCTACACCTTC

size: NA
D: NA
V: TRBV30
J: TRBJ2-3
CDR3: CAWSAQTDTQYF
DNA: TGTGCCTGGAGTGCCCAGACAGATACGCAGTATTTT

size: once
D: NA
V: TRBV6-5
J: TRBJ2-7
CDR3: CASSYSSRGRSDEQYF
DNA: TGTGCCAGCAGTTACTCGAGCAGGGGCAGGTCCGACGAGCAGTACTTC

size: NA
D: NA
V: TRBV2
J: TRBJ2-7
CDR3: CASSRQVTYEQYF
DNA: TGTGCCAGCAGTAGACAGGTGACCTACGAGCAGTACTTC

size: NA
D: TRBD1
V: TRBV2
J: TRBJ1-5
CDR3: CASRPGTGQNQPQHF
DNA: TGTGCCAGCAGACCTGGGACAGGGCAAAATCAGCCCCAGCATTTT

size: NA
D: NA
V: TRBV15
J: TRBJ1-5
CDR3: CATSTLDWSQPQHF
DNA: TGTGCCACCAGCACCTTAGACTGGAGCCAGCCCCAGCATTTT

size: NA
D: NA
V: TRBV11-2
J: TRBJ1-6
CDR3: CASSWLGSSYNSPLHF
DNA: TGTGCCAGCAGCTGGCTGGGGAGCTCCTATAATTCACCCCTCCACTTT

size: NA
D: NA
V: TRBV27
J: TRBJ2-1
CDR3: CASSLSGNYNEQFF
DNA: TGTGCCAGCAGTTTATCCGGGAACTACAATGAGCAGTTCTTC

size: NA
D: TRBD1
V: TRBV5-6
J: TRBJ1-2
CDR3: CASTVGDRGVYGYTF
DNA: TGTGCCAGCACCGTAGGGGACAGGGGGGTCTATGGCTACACCTTC

size: NA
D: NA
V: TRBV6-2/TRBV6-3
J: TRBJ2-5
CDR3: CASSRSRASRQETQYF
DNA: TGTGCCAGCAGTCGGTCCCGGGCTAGCAGACAAGAGACCCAGTACTTC

size: NA
D: TRBD1
V: TRBV5-1
J: TRBJ1-2
CDR3: CASSLRTTGEGYTF
DNA: TGCGCCAGCAGCTTGAGGACGACAGGGGAAGGCTACACCTTC

size: NA
D: NA
V: TRBV11-2
J: TRBJ2-1
CDR3: CASRHREGSYNEQFF
DNA: TGTGCCAGCAGACACAGGGAGGGATCGTACAATGAGCAGTTCTTC

size: NA
D: NA
V: TRBV10-3
J: TRBJ1-5
CDR3: CAISLRGEDQPQHF
DNA: TGTGCCATCAGTCTCAGAGGGGAGGATCAGCCCCAGCATTTT

size: NA
D: NA
V: TRBV19
J: TRBJ2-5
CDR3: CASSITVQETQYF
DNA: TGTGCCAGTAGTATAACAGTCCAAGAGACCCAGTACTTC

size: NA
D: NA
V: TRBV7-2
J: TRBJ1-2
CDR3: CASSLGRQNYGYTF
DNA: TGTGCCAGCAGCTTGGGTAGACAGAACTATGGCTACACCTTC

size: NA
D: TRBD1
V: TRBV19
J: TRBJ2-7
CDR3: CASSPRQGASGEQYF
DNA: TGTGCCAGTAGTCCTAGACAGGGCGCTTCTGGCGAGCAGTACTTC

size: NA
D: NA
V: TRBV4-3
J: TRBJ2-7
CDR3: CASSPAAVAGYEQYF
DNA: TGCGCCAGCAGCCCGGCTGCGGTGGCCGGGTACGAGCAGTACTTC

size: NA
D: TRBD1
V: TRBV3-1/TRBV3-2
J: TRBJ1-2
CDR3: CASSVWDRENGYTF
DNA: TGTGCCAGCAGCGTATGGGACAGGGAAAATGGCTACACCTTC

size: NA
D: TRBD1
V: TRBV6-5
J: TRBJ2-7
CDR3: CASRLGQASSYEQYF
DNA: TGTGCCAGCAGGCTGGGACAGGCAAGCTCCTACGAGCAGTACTTC

size: few
D: TRBD1
V: TRBV14
J: TRBJ2-7
CDR3: CASSRTGISYEQYF
DNA: TGTGCCAGCAGCCGGACAGGGATATCCTACGAGCAGTACTTC

size: NA
D: NA
V: TRBV5-5
J: TRBJ2-5
CDR3: CASSRTPQDQETQYF
DNA: TGTGCCAGCAGCCGAACCCCACAGGACCAAGAGACCCAGTACTTC

size: NA
D: NA
V: TRBV15
J: TRBJ1-1
CDR3: CATSRDLANTEAFF
DNA: TGTGCCACCAGCAGAGATCTAGCGAACACTGAAGCTTTCTTT

size: NA
D: TRBD1
V: TRBV7-6
J: TRBJ1-4
CDR3: CASSHGRQGQGSEKLFF
DNA: TGTGCCAGCAGCCACGGGCGCCAGGGACAGGGGAGCGAAAAACTGTTTTTT

size: NA
D: NA
V: TRBV5-4
J: TRBJ1-1
CDR3: CASSFGEEGEAFF
DNA: TGTGCCAGCAGCTTTGGGGAGGAGGGTGAAGCTTTCTTT

size: NA
D: TRBD1
V: TRBV27
J: TRBJ1-6
CDR3: CASSLRGLTGNSYNSPLHF
DNA: TGTGCCAGCAGTTTAAGGGGACTGACAGGGAACTCCTATAATTCACCCCTCCACTTT

size: NA
D: TRBD2
V: TRBV11-3
J: TRBJ2-1
CDR3: CAGRTSGSFGYNEQFF
DNA: TGTGCCGGACGGACTAGCGGGAGTTTTGGGTACAATGAGCAGTTCTTC

size: NA
D: NA
V: TRBV7-2
J: TRBJ2-7
CDR3: CASSLGPARSSYEQYF
DNA: TGTGCCAGCAGCTTAGGCCCAGCGAGGAGCTCCTACGAGCAGTACTTC

size: once
D: NA
V: TRBV28
J: TRBJ1-1
CDR3: CASSSTGLTEAFF
DNA: TGTGCCAGCAGCAGTACAGGGCTTACTGAAGCTTTCTTT

size: once
D: NA
V: TRBV7-9
J: TRBJ1-2
CDR3: CASSNPANYGYTF
DNA: TGTGCCAGCAGCAATCCAGCTAACTATGGCTACACCTTC

size: NA
D: NA
V: TRBV7-6
J: TRBJ2-3
CDR3: CASSPSRTSDGVSTDTQYF
DNA: TGTGCCAGCAGCCCCTCCCGGACATCGGACGGAGTGAGCACAGATACGCAGTATTTT

size: once
D: NA
V: TRBV18
J: TRBJ1-1
CDR3: CASSSKPIGQPNSNTEAFF
DNA: TGTGCCAGCTCATCAAAACCCATTGGACAGCCCAATTCGAACACTGAAGCTTTCTTT

size: NA
D: TRBD2
V: TRBV2
J: TRBJ2-1
CDR3: CASNPSGILPNEQFF
DNA: TGTGCCAGCAATCCTAGCGGGATACTACCGAATGAGCAGTTCTTC

size: once
D: TRBD1
V: TRBV19
J: TRBJ2-7
CDR3: CASSIGTGSSYEQYF
DNA: TGTGCCAGTAGTATCGGGACAGGGAGCTCCTACGAGCAGTACTTC

size: NA
D: TRBD2
V: TRBV7-6
J: TRBJ2-7
CDR3: CASSLREDSYEQYF
DNA: TGTGCCAGCAGCTTACGGGAGGACTCCTACGAGCAGTACTTC

size: NA
D: NA
V: TRBV5-5
J: TRBJ1-4
CDR3: CASSLVAAANEKLFF
DNA: TGTGCCAGCAGCTTGGTGGCAGCGGCTAATGAAAAACTGTTTTTT

size: NA
D: NA
V: TRBV28
J: TRBJ2-1
CDR3: CASSPRGHGQFF
DNA: TGTGCCAGCAGCCCCCGGGGACACGGCCAGTTCTTC

size: NA
D: TRBD2
V: TRBV27
J: TRBJ2-7
CDR3: CASRRPGLAFEQYF
DNA: TGTGCCAGCAGACGACCGGGACTAGCATTCGAGCAGTACTTC

size: NA
D: NA
V: TRBV14
J: TRBJ2-7
CDR3: CASSQDSQEQYF
DNA: TGTGCCAGCAGCCAAGACTCTCAGGAGCAGTACTTC

size: NA
D: NA
V: TRBV18
J: TRBJ2-5
CDR3: CASSVGHPGTQYF
DNA: TGTGCCAGCTCCGTTGGGCACCCGGGAACCCAGTACTTC